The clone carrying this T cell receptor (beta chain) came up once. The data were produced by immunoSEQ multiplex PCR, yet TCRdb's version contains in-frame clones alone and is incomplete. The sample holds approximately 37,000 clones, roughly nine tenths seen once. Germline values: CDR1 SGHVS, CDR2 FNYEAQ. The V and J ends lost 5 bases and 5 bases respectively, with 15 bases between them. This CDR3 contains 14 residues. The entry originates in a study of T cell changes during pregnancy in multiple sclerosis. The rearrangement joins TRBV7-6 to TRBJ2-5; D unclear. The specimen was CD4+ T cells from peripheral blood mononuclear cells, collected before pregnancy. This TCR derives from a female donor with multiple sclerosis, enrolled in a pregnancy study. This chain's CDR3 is CASSPNFYKETQYF. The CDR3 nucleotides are TGTGCCAGCAGCCCGAACTTTTATAAGGAGACCCAGTACTTC.